This record covers a single TCR beta chain. Its antigen is unknown. Trimming shortened V by 7 bases and J by 6 bases, and 13 bases separated the two germline ends. This CDR3 comprises 12 residues. Germline CDR1 MNHEY, CDR2 SVGAGI. The data belong to a study of cytomegalovirus exposure and HLA in healthy donors. Study-wide results and caveats: The dataset shows that most TCR sequences were rare, while some public TCRs occurred in many donors. Information on immune exposure was restricted to one variable (CMV serostatus). Specificity for CMV antigens was confirmed in vitro for a few of the CMV-associated chains.

In the PCR, 60 Vbeta and 13 Jbeta primers were used. Here immunoSEQ multiplex PCR was the method, and the copy in TCRdb shows in-frame clones only, minus some. The table shows 150,000 to 200,000 clones, with around three quarters occurring only once. The specimen was PBMCs. The TCR comes from a woman between 40 and 50 years old in good health and CMV-seronegative. This rearrangement joins TRBV6-5 to TRBJ2-7, with a weak D call TRBD2 (6 bases). This CDR3 reads CASKEGKSEQYF. For the CDR3, the DNA is TGTGCCAGCAAGGAGGGGAAAAGCGAGCAGTACTTC.